This T cell receptor (beta chain) appears in the sequencing data of a study of T cell responses to AZD1222 COVID-19 vaccine. The data were produced by immunoSEQ multiplex PCR, yet TCRdb's version contains in-frame clones alone and is incomplete. The data contain approximately 140,000 clones, around 89% of them singletons. From germline, CDR1 is SGHRS and CDR2 YFSETQ. The CDR3 runs 16 residues. V dropped 4 bases and J dropped 0 bases, with 17 bases sitting between them. The sequence was obtained from an adult in good health. The rearrangement joins TRBV5-1 to TRBJ2-7, with a possible D match to TRBD1 (6 bases). The specimen was peripheral blood, collected on day 0 of AZD1222 vaccination. DNA of the CDR3: TGCGCCAGCAGCAAGTCAGGACAGTTTCTCTCCTACGAGCAGTACTTC. Protein sequence: CASSKSGQFLSYEQYF.